This paragraph reports one T cell receptor beta chain. Method: immunoSEQ multiplex PCR; TCRdb's copy keeps in-frame clones and lacks some. The data contain over 250,000 clones, 70% to 90% of them singletons. This CDR3 is 13 amino acids long. The V gene's germline CDR1 is MNHEY and CDR2 SVGAGI. V gave up 6 bases and J gave up 3 bases, with 11 bases separating them. These data come from a study of blood T cell repertoires in COVID-19. Looking at the study overall: T cells, B-cell-depleted T cells, or PBMCs supplied cDNA or gDNA.

This chain joins TRBV6-5 and TRBJ1-2; no definite D call. Sequenced material: peripheral blood. This TCR came from a woman in her seventies with acute or convalescent COVID-19. CDR3 nucleotide sequence: TGTGCCAGCAGGACCCCCGGGTACTATGGCTACACCTTC. This encodes CASRTPGYYGYTF.